A selection of T cell receptor beta chains follows, all from one sample in a study of blood T cell repertoires in COVID-19. Assay used: immunoSEQ multiplex PCR; TCRdb lists only in-frame clones, some missing. The top ten clones hold about 4.6% of a sample with about 200,000 clones, around nine tenths of them seen once. What was sequenced was PBMCs or T cells enriched from blood (not recorded which). Receptor source: a woman aged 30 to 39 who had been exposed to COVID-19. The CDR3 runs from the conserved cysteine through the conserved F or W. D genes are given only for firm matches. Size is stated for part of the rows, as once, few or many counts, or as a class when the clone is expanded.

TRBV21-1,.,TRBJ1-1,.,CASSKDREGGTEAFF,TGTGCCAGCAGCAAAGATCGGGAGGGGGGCACTGAAGCTTTCTTT
TRBV21-1,.,TRBJ1-3,once,CASSKGASGNTIYF,TGTGCCAGCAGCAAGGGCGCCTCTGGAAACACCATATATTTT
TRBV7-9,.,TRBJ1-1,.,CASSPGATANTEAFF,TGTGCCAGCAGCCCAGGGGCGACGGCGAACACTGAAGCTTTCTTT
TRBV6-5,.,TRBJ2-1,.,CASSPPGNEQFF,TGTGCCAGCAGTCCTCCCGGGAATGAGCAGTTCTTC
TRBV5-1,TRBD1,TRBJ1-5,once,CASSAGTGNQPQHF,TGCGCCAGCAGTGCGGGGACAGGCAATCAGCCCCAGCATTTT
TRBV5-1,.,TRBJ2-3,.,CASRPEGAGTDTQYF,TGCGCCAGCAGGCCTGAAGGAGCGGGCACAGATACGCAGTATTTT
TRBV10-3,TRBD1,TRBJ2-7,few,CATRTGQGINEQYF,TGTGCCACAAGGACGGGACAGGGTATCAACGAGCAGTACTTC
TRBV27,.,TRBJ2-3,.,CASSPMKRPSTDTQYF,TGTGCCAGCAGCCCCATGAAGCGACCAAGCACAGATACGCAGTATTTT
TRBV15,.,TRBJ1-3,.,CATSRAARLSGNTIYF,TGTGCCACCAGCAGAGCTGCCAGGCTCTCTGGAAACACCATATATTTT
TRBV7-2,.,TRBJ2-7,.,CASSLAGGPQYEQYF,TGTGCCAGCAGCTTAGCGGGGGGGCCTCAGTACGAGCAGTACTTC
TRBV5-4,TRBD1,TRBJ2-2,.,CASSAQGQGNTGELFF,TGTGCCAGCAGCGCACAGGGACAGGGGAACACCGGGGAGCTGTTTTTT
TRBV6-5,TRBD1,TRBJ1-4,.,CASRHRGNEKLFF,TGTGCCAGCAGACACAGGGGTAATGAAAAACTGTTTTTT
TRBV27,TRBD1,TRBJ1-2,.,CASSLKSRGSNYGYTF,TGTGCCAGCAGTTTAAAAAGCAGGGGGTCTAACTATGGCTACACCTTC
TRBV19,TRBD2,TRBJ2-7,.,CASSTSFPLAGTSSYEQYF,TGTGCCAGTAGTACTTCCTTCCCCCTAGCGGGAACGAGCTCCTACGAGCAGTACTTC
TRBV30,.,TRBJ1-4,once,CAWSGGQTATNEKLFF,TGTGCCTGGAGTGGTGGACAGACTGCAACTAATGAAAAACTGTTTTTT